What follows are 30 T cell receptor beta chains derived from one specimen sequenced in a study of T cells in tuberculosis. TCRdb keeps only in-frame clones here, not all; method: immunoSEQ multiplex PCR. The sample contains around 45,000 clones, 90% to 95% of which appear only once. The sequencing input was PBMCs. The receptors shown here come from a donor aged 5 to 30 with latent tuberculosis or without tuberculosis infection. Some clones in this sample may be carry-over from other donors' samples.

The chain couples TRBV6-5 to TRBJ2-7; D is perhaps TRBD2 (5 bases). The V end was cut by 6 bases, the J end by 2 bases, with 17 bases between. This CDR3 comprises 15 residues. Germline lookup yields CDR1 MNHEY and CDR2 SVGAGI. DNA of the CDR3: TGTGCCAGCAGCAGGACGGGGATCAAGCCCTACGAGCAGTACTTC. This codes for CASSRTGIKPYEQYF.

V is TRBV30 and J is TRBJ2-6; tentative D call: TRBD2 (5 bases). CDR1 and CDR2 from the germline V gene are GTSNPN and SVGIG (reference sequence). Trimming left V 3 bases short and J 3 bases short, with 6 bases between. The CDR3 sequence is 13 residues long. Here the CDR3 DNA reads TGTGCCTGGAGCGGGGTTGGGGCCAACGTCCTGACTTTC. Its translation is CAWSGVGANVLTF. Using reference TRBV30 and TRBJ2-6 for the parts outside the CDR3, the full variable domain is SQTIHQWPATLVQPVGSPLSLECTVEGTSNPNLYWYRQAAGRGLQLLFYSVGIGQISSEVPQNLSASRPQDRQFILSSKKLLLSDSGFYLCAWSGVGANVLTFGAGSRLTVL.

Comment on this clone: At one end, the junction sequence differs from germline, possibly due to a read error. CDR3 DNA: TGTGCCAGCAGTTTAGGACGGGGGTCCTCCGAGCAGTACTTC. Its translation: CASSLGRGSSEQYF. The V gene is TRBV6-5, the J gene TRBJ2-7; a weak D match, TRBD2 (6 bases). Germline-derived CDR1 and CDR2 are MNHEY and SVGAGI. The CDR3 loop spans 14 amino acids.

The CDR3 nucleotides are TGTGCCAGCAGTGAACTCACGGGGGATGAGCAGTTCTTC. This encodes CASSELTGDEQFF. J is TRBJ2-1 and V is TRBV2, with a weak D call TRBD2 (6 bases). V lost 2 bases and J 8 bases, leaving 10 bases between the germline ends. Germline CDR1 SNHLY, CDR2 FYNNEI. The CDR3 spans 13 residues.

The CDR3 is CASSSMRLRDIPEQPQHF. Written as DNA, the CDR3 is TGTGCCAGCAGTTCTATGCGGCTAAGGGACATTCCGGAGCAGCCCCAGCATTTT. The rearrangement uses TRBV2 and TRBJ1-5, with D maybe TRBD1 (6 bases). The CDR3 is 18 residues long. The V and J ends lost 5 bases and 7 bases respectively, with 27 bases between them. Germline V gene data show CDR1 as SNHLY and CDR2 as FYNNEI.

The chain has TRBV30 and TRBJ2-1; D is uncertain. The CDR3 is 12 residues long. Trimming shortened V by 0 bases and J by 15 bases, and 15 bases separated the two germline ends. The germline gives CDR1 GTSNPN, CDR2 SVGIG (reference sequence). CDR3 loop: CAWSVLSRRLFF. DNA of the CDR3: TGTGCCTGGAGTGTTCTGTCCAGGCGTCTGTTCTTC.

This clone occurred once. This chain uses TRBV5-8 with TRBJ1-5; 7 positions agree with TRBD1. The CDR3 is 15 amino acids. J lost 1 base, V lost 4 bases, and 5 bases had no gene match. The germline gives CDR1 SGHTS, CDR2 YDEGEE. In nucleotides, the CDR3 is TGTGCCAGCAGCGGGGGACAGTGGAGCAATCAGCCCCAGCATTTT. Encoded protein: CASSGGQWSNQPQHF.

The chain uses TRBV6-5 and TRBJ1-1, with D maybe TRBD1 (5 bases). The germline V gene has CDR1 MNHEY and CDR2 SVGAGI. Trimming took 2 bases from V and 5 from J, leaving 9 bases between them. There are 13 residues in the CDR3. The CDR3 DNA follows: TGTGCCAGCAGTTACAGGGGAGGAACTGAAGCTTTCTTT. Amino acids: CASSYRGGTEAFF.

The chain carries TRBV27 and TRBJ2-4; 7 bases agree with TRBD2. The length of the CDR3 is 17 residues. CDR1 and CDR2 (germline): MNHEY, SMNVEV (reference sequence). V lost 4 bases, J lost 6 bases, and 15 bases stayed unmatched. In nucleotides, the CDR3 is TGTGCCAGCAGTTCCTATCCCCGGGGAGGGCAGGGAAACATTCAGTACTTC. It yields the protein CASSSYPRGGQGNIQYF.

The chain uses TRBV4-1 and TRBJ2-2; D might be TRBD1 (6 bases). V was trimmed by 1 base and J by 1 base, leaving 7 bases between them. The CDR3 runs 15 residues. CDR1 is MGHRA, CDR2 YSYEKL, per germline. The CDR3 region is CASSQVGGNTGELFF. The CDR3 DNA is TGCGCCAGCAGCCAAGTAGGGGGGAACACCGGGGAGCTGTTTTTT.

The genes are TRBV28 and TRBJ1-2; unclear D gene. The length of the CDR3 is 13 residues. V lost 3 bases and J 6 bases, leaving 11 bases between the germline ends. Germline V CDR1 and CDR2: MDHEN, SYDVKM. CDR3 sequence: CASSFSGEDGYTF. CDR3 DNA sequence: TGTGCCAGCAGTTTTTCGGGAGAGGATGGCTACACCTTC.

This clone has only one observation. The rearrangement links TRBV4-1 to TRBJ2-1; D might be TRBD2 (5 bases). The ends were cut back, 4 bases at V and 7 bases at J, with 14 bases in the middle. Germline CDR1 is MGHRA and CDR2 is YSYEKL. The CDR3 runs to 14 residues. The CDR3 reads CASSPRTWVNEQFF. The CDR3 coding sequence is TGCGCCAGCAGCCCCCGGACTTGGGTAAATGAGCAGTTCTTC.

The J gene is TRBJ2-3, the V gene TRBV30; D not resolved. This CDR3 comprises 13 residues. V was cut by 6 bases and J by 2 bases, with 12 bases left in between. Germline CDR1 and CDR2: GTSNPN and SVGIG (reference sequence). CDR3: CACSTISTDTQYF. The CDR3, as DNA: TGTGCCTGCTCAACAATATCCACAGATACGCAGTATTTT.

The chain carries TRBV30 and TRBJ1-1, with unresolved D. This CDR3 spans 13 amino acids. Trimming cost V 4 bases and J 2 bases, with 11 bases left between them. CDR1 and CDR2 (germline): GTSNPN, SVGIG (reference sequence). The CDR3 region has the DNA TGTGCCTGGAAGAGGGAAGAAAACACTGAAGCTTTCTTT. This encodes CAWKREENTEAFF. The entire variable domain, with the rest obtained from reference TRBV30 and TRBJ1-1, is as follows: SQTIHQWPATLVQPVGSPLSLECTVEGTSNPNLYWYRQAAGRGLQLLFYSVGIGQISSEVPQNLSASRPQDRQFILSSKKLLLSDSGFYLCAWKREENTEAFFGQGTRLTVV.

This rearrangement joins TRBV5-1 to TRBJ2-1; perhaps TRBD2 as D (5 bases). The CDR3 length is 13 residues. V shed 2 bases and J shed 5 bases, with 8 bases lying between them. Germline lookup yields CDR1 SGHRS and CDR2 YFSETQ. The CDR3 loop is CASSLIGNNEQFF. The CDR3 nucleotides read TGCGCCAGCAGCTTAATCGGGAACAATGAGCAGTTCTTC.

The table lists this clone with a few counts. Here the CDR3 DNA reads TGCGCCAGCAGCCAGGAGGAACCATCCGGGGAGCTGTTTTTT. Translating gives CASSQEEPSGELFF. The chain combines TRBV4-3 with TRBJ2-2; D is possibly TRBD2 (5 bases). Deletions cut 3 bases from V and 6 bases from J, with 11 bases between. The CDR3 totals 14 residues. Per the germline V gene, CDR1 is LGHNA and CDR2 is YSLEER.

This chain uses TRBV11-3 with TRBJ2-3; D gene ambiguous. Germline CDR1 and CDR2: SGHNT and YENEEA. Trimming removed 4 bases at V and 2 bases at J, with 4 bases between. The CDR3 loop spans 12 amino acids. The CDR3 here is CASSSSTDTQYF. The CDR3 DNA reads TGTGCCAGCAGCTCCTCCACAGATACGCAGTATTTT.

The CDR3 nucleotides are TGTGCCAGCAGCTCCCTGGGACTAGCGGGAGTCAATGAGCAGTTCTTC. Protein sequence: CASSSLGLAGVNEQFF. The chain recombines TRBV7-3 with TRBJ2-1; 14 bases are shared with TRBD2. The CDR3 runs to 16 residues. Germline V gene lookup returns CDR1 SGHTA and CDR2 FQGTGA. The V gene end was trimmed by 4 bases and the J gene end by 6 bases; junction bases not matched to a gene: 5.

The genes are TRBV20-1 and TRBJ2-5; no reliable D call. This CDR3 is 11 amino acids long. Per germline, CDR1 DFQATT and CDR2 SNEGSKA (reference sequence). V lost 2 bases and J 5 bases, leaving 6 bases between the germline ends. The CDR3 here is CSARPAETQYF. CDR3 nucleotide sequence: TGCAGTGCTAGACCTGCGGAGACCCAGTACTTC.

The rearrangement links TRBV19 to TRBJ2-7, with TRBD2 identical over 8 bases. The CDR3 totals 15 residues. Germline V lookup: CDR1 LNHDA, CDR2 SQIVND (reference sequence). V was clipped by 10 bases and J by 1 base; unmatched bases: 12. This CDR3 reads CATTFGVAGSYEQYF. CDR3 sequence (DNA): TGTGCCACGACATTCGGGGTAGCGGGATCCTACGAGCAGTACTTC.

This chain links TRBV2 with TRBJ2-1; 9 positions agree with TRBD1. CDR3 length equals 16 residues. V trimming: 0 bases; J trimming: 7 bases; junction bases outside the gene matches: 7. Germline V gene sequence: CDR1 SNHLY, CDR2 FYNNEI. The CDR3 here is CASSEAPGQGRNEQFF. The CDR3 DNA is TGTGCCAGCAGTGAAGCGCCGGGACAGGGAAGGAATGAGCAGTTCTTC.

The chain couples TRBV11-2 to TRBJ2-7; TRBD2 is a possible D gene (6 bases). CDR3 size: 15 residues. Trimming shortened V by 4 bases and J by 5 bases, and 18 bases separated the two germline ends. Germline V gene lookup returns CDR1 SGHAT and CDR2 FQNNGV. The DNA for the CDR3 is TGTGCCAGCAGCTACGGGGGACTCCTTCTCGACGAGCAGTACTTC. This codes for CASSYGGLLLDEQYF.

The CDR3 is CAWSAGQGADTQYF. The CDR3 nucleotides are TGTGCCTGGAGTGCCGGACAGGGAGCAGATACGCAGTATTTT. The rearrangement links TRBV30 to TRBJ2-3, with 8 bases aligning to TRBD1. This CDR3 region has 14 residues. V dropped 1 base and J dropped 4; count of bases not matched to a gene: 4. Germline loops: CDR1 GTSNPN, CDR2 SVGIG (reference sequence).

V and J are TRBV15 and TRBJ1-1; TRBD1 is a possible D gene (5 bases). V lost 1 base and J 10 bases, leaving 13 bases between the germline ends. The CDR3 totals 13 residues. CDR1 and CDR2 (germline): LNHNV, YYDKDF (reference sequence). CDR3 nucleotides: TGTGCCACCAGCAGAGTTATTGACAGCCCAGCTTTCTTT. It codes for CATSRVIDSPAFF.

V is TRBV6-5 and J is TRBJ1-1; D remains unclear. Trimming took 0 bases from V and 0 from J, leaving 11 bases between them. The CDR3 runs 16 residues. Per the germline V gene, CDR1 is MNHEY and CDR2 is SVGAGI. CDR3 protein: CASSYSRELMNTEAFF. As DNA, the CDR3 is TGTGCCAGCAGTTACTCGAGGGAGCTCATGAACACTGAAGCTTTCTTT.

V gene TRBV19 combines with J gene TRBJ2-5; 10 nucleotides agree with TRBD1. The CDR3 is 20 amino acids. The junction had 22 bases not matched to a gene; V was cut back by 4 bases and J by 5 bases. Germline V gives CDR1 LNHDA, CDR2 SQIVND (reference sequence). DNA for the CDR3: TGTGCCAGTAGTAGACACGGGACAGGGGTTCTTGGACCGGTGTTGGAGACCCAGTACTTC. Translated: CASSRHGTGVLGPVLETQYF.

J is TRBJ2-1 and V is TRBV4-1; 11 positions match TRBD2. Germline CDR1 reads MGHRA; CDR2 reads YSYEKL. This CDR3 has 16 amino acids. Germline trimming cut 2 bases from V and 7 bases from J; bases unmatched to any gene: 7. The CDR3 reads CASSQLLAGGLNEQFF. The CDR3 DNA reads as TGCGCCAGCAGCCAACTTCTAGCGGGAGGATTGAATGAGCAGTTCTTC.

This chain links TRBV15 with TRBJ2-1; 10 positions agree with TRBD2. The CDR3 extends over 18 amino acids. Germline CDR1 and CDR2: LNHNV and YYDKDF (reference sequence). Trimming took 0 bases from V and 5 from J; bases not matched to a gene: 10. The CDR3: CATSREKASGGINNEQFF. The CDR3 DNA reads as TGTGCCACCAGCAGAGAAAAAGCTAGCGGGGGTATTAACAATGAGCAGTTCTTC. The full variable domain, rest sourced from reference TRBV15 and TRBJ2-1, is DAMVIQNPRYQVTQFGKPVTLSCSQTLNHNVMYWYQQKSSQAPKLLFHYYDKDFNNEADTPDNFQSRRPNTSFCFLDIRSPGLGDTAMYLCATSREKASGGINNEQFFGPGTRLTVL.

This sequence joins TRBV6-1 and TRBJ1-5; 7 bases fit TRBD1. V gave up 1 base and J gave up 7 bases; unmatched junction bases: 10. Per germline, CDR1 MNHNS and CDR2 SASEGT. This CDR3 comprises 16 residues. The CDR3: CASSEEEGAKRQPQHF. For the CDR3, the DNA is TGTGCCAGCAGTGAAGAGGAGGGGGCGAAGAGGCAGCCCCAGCATTTT.

DNA for the CDR3: TGTGCCAGCAGCTATTTAGCGGGGACCTACGAGCAGTACTTC. Translation gives CASSYLAGTYEQYF. The J gene is TRBJ2-7, the V gene TRBV28; TRBD2 matches 8 bases. CDR1 is MDHEN, CDR2 SYDVKM, per germline. The CDR3 has 14 residues. The V segment lost 6 bases and the J segment 2 bases; nucleotides outside the gene matches: 6.